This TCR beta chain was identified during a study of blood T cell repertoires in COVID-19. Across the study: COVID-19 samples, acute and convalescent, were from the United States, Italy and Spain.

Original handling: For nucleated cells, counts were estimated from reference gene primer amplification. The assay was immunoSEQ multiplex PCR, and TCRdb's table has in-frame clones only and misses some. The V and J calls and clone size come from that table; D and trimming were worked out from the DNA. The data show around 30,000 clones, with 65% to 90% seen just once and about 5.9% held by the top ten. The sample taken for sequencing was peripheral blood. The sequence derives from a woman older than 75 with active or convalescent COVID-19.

In nucleotides, the CDR3 is TGCGCCAGCAGCTTGGAGGGAGGAGGAAATCAGCCCCAGCATTTT. Protein product: CASSLEGGGNQPQHF. V is TRBV5-1 and J is TRBJ1-5; D remains ambiguous. Trimming left V 0 bases short and J 4 bases short, with 11 bases between. Per the germline V gene, CDR1 is SGHRS and CDR2 is YFSETQ. CDR3 length: 15 residues.